This T cell receptor (beta chain) came from a study of T cells in Graves' hyperthyroidism and ophthalmopathy. As for the study in general: Peripheral blood samples were taken at initial diagnosis, prior to any treatment.

Study-wide findings and caveats: In blood, most of the thyroid clonotypes expanded above 0.001 were also present.

The CDR3 loop spans 13 amino acids. V was cut by 3 bases and J by 4 bases, with 10 bases left in between. Using RNA transcripts as the source, TCR beta CDR3 regions were amplified. The TCR CDR3 was amplified in a first-round RT-PCR using the HTBI primer set. TCRdb itself ran the multiplex PCR reads through MiXCR, one entry per CDR3 protein. The sample has under 400,000 distinct CDR3 sequences, approximately 18% seen once. Duration under 3 months, a NOSPECS grade of at least 4, and a Clinical Activity Score of at least 3 characterized the ophthalmopathy patients. This clonotype was found many times. Antigen unknown.

What was sequenced was blood. This clonotype originated in a woman aged 35 to 49 with Graves' ophthalmopathy. The V gene is TRBV12-3 or TRBV12-4, the J gene TRBJ2-7; no definite D call. The DNA of the CDR3 is TGTGCCAGCAGTTTCCGGCAGCCTTACGAGCAGTACTTC. Its protein is CASSFRQPYEQYF.